This TCR beta chain was sequenced in a study of regulatory T cells in long-lasting Graves disease. Regarding time point: newly diagnosed GD, antithyroid drugs for less than 3 months. From PBMCs, RNA was extracted and then used to make the TCR library. Sequencing libraries for TCR beta were prepared with iRepertoire HTBI primers and Arm-PCR of CDR3 regions. In TCRdb, the multiplex PCR reads were re-called with MiXCR into one record per CDR3 protein. Altogether over 450,000 distinct CDR3 sequences are present, around 12% being singletons, with the ten largest covering roughly 8.9%. Germline CDR1 and CDR2: MNHEY and SVGEGT. Trimming took off 5 bases at V and 2 bases at J, with 13 bases between the two ends. This CDR3 region has 15 residues. This sample also belongs to another study, concerning T cells in Graves' hyperthyroidism and ophthalmopathy.

The V and J genes are TRBV6-2 or TRBV6-3 and TRBJ1-5; the D is unclear. Material: peripheral blood mononuclear cells (PBMCs), obtained at new diagnosis, from a patient treated with antithyroid drugs. The receptor's source is a woman in her thirties with Graves disease. In DNA form, the CDR3 reads TGTGCCAGCAGTGCTGTGGTCGACGGCAATCAGCCCCAGCATTTT. It codes for CASSAVVDGNQPQHF.